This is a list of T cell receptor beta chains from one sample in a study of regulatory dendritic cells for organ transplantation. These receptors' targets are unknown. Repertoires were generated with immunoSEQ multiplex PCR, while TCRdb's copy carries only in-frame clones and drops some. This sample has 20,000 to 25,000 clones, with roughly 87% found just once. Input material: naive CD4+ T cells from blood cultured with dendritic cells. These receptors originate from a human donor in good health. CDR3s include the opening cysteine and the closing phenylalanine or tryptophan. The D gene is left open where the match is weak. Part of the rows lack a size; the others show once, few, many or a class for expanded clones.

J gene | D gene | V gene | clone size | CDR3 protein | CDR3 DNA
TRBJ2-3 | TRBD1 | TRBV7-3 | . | CASSLRGQGEDTQYF | TGTGCCAGCAGCTTGAGAGGACAGGGGGAAGATACGCAGTATTTT
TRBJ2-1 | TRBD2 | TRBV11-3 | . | CASSLGLAGGDEQFF | TGTGCCAGCAGCTTAGGGCTAGCGGGGGGTGATGAGCAGTTCTTC
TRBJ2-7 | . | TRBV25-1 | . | CASSSGSYEQYF | TGTGCCAGCAGTTCGGGATCCTACGAGCAGTACTTC
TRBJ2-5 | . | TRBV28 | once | CASRLRPGWAGMETQYF | TGTGCCAGCAGACTGCGTCCAGGTTGGGCAGGGATGGAGACCCAGTACTTC
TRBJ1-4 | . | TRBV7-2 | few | CASSLGTATTNEKLFF | TGTGCCAGCAGCTTAGGCACAGCCACAACTAATGAAAAACTGTTTTTT
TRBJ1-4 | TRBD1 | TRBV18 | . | CASSGDRQEKLFF | TGTGCCAGCTCCGGGGACAGGCAAGAAAAACTGTTTTTT
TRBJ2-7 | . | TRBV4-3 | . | CASSQVQGPYEQYF | TGCGCCAGCAGCCAAGTACAGGGCCCCTACGAGCAGTACTTC
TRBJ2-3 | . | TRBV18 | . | CASSPPNSNRDTQYF | TGTGCCAGCTCACCACCGAACAGTAATCGAGATACGCAGTATTTT
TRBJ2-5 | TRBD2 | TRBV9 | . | CASSVGLAEETQYF | TGTGCCAGCAGCGTTGGACTAGCGGAAGAGACCCAGTACTTC
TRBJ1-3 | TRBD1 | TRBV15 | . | CAASRRQGFNTIYF | TGTGCCGCCAGCCGGAGACAGGGTTTTAACACCATATATTTT
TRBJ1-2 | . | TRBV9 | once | CASSVVGGYGYTF | TGTGCCAGCAGCGTAGTTGGGGGATATGGCTACACCTTC
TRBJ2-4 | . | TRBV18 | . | CASSQGGVENIQYF | TGTGCCAGCTCACAAGGCGGGGTAGAAAACATTCAGTACTTC
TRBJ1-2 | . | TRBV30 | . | CAWRQRYGYTF | TGTGCCTGGAGGCAGCGTTATGGCTACACCTTC
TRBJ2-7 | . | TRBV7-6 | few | CASSRGGGPYEQYF | TGTGCCAGCAGCCGCGGTGGGGGCCCCTACGAGCAGTACTTC
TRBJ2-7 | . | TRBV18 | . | CASSPHGNSYEQYF | TGTGCCAGCTCACCACACGGCAACTCCTACGAGCAGTACTTC
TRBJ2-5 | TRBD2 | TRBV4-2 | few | CASSQDVSGRIQYF | TGTGCCAGCAGCCAAGATGTTAGCGGGAGAATCCAGTACTTC
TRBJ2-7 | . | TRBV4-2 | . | CASSQVGERYEQYF | TGTGCCAGCAGCCAAGTTGGCGAACGATACGAGCAGTACTTC
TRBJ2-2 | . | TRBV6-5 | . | CASTYPGTGELFF | TGTGCCAGCACCTACCCGGGCACCGGGGAGCTGTTTTTT
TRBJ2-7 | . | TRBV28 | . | CASSSGTYEQYF | TGTGCCAGCAGTTCGGGCACCTACGAGCAGTACTTC
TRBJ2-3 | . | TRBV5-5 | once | CASSLWASLSTDTQYF | TGTGCCAGCAGCTTGTGGGCCAGCCTCAGCACAGATACGCAGTATTTT
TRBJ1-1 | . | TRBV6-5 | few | CASSYSIRATEAFF | TGTGCCAGCAGTTACTCGATCAGGGCCACTGAAGCTTTCTTT
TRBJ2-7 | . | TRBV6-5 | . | CASSYARAYEQYF | TGTGCCAGCAGTTACGCCAGGGCCTACGAGCAGTACTTC
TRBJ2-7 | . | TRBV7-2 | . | CASSLRTGTYEQYF | TGTGCCAGCAGCCTCCGAACAGGGACCTACGAGCAGTACTTC
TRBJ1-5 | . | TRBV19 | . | CASSIRGRVLNQPQHF | TGTGCCAGTAGTATACGGGGAAGGGTTTTAAATCAGCCCCAGCATTTT
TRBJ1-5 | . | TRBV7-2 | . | CASSLEGRSNQPQHF | TGTGCCAGCAGCTTAGAGGGGAGAAGCAATCAGCCCCAGCATTTT
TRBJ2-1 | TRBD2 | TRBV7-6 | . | CASSHPTSGGPRSTEQFF | TGTGCCAGCAGCCATCCGACTAGCGGGGGACCGAGAAGTACTGAGCAGTTCTTC
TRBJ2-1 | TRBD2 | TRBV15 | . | CATSFGGRSYNEQFF | TGTGCCACCAGCTTCGGCGGGAGATCCTACAATGAGCAGTTCTTC
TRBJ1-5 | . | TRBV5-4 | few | CASSLGPEKPQHF | TGTGCCAGCAGCTTAGGCCCCGAAAAGCCCCAGCATTTT
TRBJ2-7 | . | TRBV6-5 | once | CASRGSPYEQYF | TGTGCCAGCAGAGGGAGCCCCTACGAGCAGTACTTC
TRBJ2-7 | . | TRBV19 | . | CASALGTDSYEQYF | TGTGCCAGCGCTCTCGGGACTGATTCCTACGAGCAGTACTTC
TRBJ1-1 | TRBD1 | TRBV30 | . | CAWSGQATTEAFF | TGTGCCTGGAGCGGACAGGCGACAACTGAAGCTTTCTTT
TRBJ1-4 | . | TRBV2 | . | CASSGWEKLFF | TGTGCCAGCAGTGGGTGGGAAAAACTGTTTTTT
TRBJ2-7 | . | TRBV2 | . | CASRNIYEQYF | TGTGCCAGCAGAAACATATACGAACAGTACTTC
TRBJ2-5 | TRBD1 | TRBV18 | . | CASSPQTGTDETQYF | TGTGCCAGCTCACCACAGACAGGGACGGACGAGACCCAGTACTTC
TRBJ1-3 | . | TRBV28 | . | CASSSSRLYSGNTIYF | TGTGCCAGCAGCTCCTCCCGACTCTACTCTGGAAACACCATATATTTT
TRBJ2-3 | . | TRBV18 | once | CASSPPQTAQYF | TGTGCCAGCTCACCACCGCAGACGGCGCAGTATTTT
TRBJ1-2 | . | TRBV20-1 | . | CSASGVDGYTF | TGCAGTGCTTCCGGAGTAGACGGCTACACCTTC
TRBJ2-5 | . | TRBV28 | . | CASRAEPTETQYF | TGTGCCAGCAGGGCCGAACCCACAGAGACCCAGTACTTC
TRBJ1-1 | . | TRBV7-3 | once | CASSLKGGSHSEAFF | TGTGCCAGCAGCTTAAAGGGCGGCTCCCACAGTGAAGCTTTCTTT
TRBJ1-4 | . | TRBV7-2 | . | CASSLGSARGEKLFF | TGTGCCAGCAGCTTAGGGTCCGCCCGGGGGGAAAAACTGTTTTTT
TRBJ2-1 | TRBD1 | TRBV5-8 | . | CASSLLGTGSFTRFF | TGTGCCAGCAGCTTGCTCGGGACAGGGTCGTTTACACGGTTCTTC
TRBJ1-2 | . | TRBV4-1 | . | CASSQAEGLRRGGYTF | TGCGCCAGCAGCCAAGCAGAAGGACTCCGAAGGGGGGGCTACACCTTC
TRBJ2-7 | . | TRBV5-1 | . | CASSQTGTTTYEQYF | TGCGCCAGCAGTCAGACGGGTACTACGACCTACGAGCAGTACTTC
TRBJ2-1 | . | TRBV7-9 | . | CASSSKEGSSEQFF | TGTGCCAGCAGCTCTAAAGAGGGGTCGAGTGAGCAGTTCTTC
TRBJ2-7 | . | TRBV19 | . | CASSIEGLQYEQYF | TGTGCCAGTAGTATAGAGGGACTCCAGTACGAGCAGTACTTC
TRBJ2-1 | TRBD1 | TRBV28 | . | CASSSPHTGGYNEQFF | TGTGCCAGCAGTTCACCTCATACAGGGGGGTACAATGAGCAGTTCTTC
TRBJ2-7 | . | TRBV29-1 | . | CSVAHVYEQYF | TGCAGCGTTGCGCACGTCTACGAGCAGTACTTC
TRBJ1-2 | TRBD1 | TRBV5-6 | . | CASSPPRTGGHYGYTF | TGTGCCAGCAGCCCCCCCCGGACAGGGGGCCATTATGGCTACACCTTC
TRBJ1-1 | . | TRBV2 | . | CASSRSRGVPEAFF | TGTGCCAGCAGTCGGAGTAGGGGCGTCCCTGAAGCTTTCTTT
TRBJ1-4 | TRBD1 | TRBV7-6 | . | CASSNNRGNNEKLFF | TGTGCCAGCAGCAACAACAGGGGGAATAATGAAAAACTGTTTTTT
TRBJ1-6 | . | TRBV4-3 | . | CASSQDRVGRESPLHF | TGCGCCAGCAGCCAAGATCGCGTGGGGAGAGAATCACCCCTCCACTTT
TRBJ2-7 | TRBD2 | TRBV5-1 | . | CASSLGREVSPRAYEQYF | TGCGCCAGCAGCTTGGGTCGGGAGGTATCTCCCAGGGCCTACGAGCAGTACTTC
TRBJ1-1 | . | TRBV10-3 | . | CAISEVEGRGTEAFF | TGTGCCATCAGTGAGGTGGAGGGGCGTGGGACTGAAGCTTTCTTT
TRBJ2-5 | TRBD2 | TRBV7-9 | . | CASSLVLAGGKQETQYF | TGTGCCAGCAGCTTAGTTCTAGCGGGAGGGAAGCAAGAGACCCAGTACTTC
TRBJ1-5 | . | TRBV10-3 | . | CAISESRGNNQPQHF | TGTGCCATCAGTGAGTCCCGAGGTAACAATCAGCCCCAGCATTTT
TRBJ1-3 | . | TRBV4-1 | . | CASSQDFPGSGNTIYF | TGCGCCAGCAGCCAAGACTTCCCAGGCTCTGGAAACACCATATATTTT
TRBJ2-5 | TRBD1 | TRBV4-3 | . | CASSQNPGQGSQYF | TGCGCCAGCAGCCAGAACCCGGGACAGGGGTCCCAGTACTTC
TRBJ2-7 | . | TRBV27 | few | CASKGDQHMNEQYF | TGTGCCAGCAAGGGGGACCAGCACATGAACGAGCAGTACTTC
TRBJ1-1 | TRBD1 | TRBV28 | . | CASSLRQGKAFF | TGTGCCAGCAGTTTACGACAGGGTAAAGCTTTCTTT